This T cell receptor beta chain was identified during a study of blood T cell repertoires in COVID-19. This clone was recorded only once. Those who participated ranged in age from roughly 18 to 89 years and resided in about two dozen US areas. Cohort 3 recovered donors had two negative PCRs, clearance, or symptom resolution. In germline, CDR1 is SGHNT, CDR2 YYREEE (reference sequence). V dropped 2 bases and J dropped 8 bases, with 5 bases sitting between them. The CDR3 consists of 12 residues. Authors' processing steps: Amplification from reference gene primers served as the basis for estimated nucleated cell counts. TCRdb keeps only in-frame clones here, not all; method: immunoSEQ multiplex PCR. The V and J calls and clone size are taken from that table; D and trimming were inferred from the DNA. The sample lists almost 200,000 clones; roughly 90% were seen once.

This chain joins TRBV5-4 and TRBJ1-6; D not resolved. Sequencing was performed on PBMCs or T cells enriched from blood (not recorded which). The TCR sequence derives from a woman under 30 who had recovered from COVID-19. In nucleotides, the CDR3 is TGTGCCAGCAGCTTACCAGATTCACCCCTCCACTTT. As protein: CASSLPDSPLHF.